The rows below give T cell receptor beta chains drawn from one sample of a study of T cell changes during pregnancy in multiple sclerosis. This table comes from immunoSEQ multiplex PCR, and its TCRdb copy is limited to in-frame clones, with some not included. Of about 38,000 clones detected, roughly 93% appear once; the ten largest clones hold 6.5% to 9.5%. The sequenced sample was CD8+ T cells from peripheral blood mononuclear cells, obtained in the third trimester of pregnancy. The receptors shown here come from a female donor with multiple sclerosis, enrolled in a pregnancy study. Each CDR3 is given with its conserved first and last residue. A D gene is named only where the DNA matches it firmly. Only part of the rows carry a size: once, few, many, or a class if the clone is expanded.

j_call | clone_size | d_call | v_call | cdr3_nt | cdr3_aa
TRBJ1-4 | NA | NA | TRBV7-3 | TGTGCCAGCAGCTTAACAGGGGGGGCTAATGAAAAACTGTTTTTT | CASSLTGGANEKLFF
TRBJ2-7 | NA | TRBD1 | TRBV15 | TGTGCCACCAGCAGAGCTCGAGGGGGCGAATACGAGCAGTACTTC | CATSRARGGEYEQYF
TRBJ2-1 | NA | NA | TRBV7-3 | TGTGCCAGCAGCTTATCCCCAGGGGAGCAGTTCTTC | CASSLSPGEQFF
TRBJ2-7 | NA | NA | TRBV9 | TGTGCCAGCGCCCAACAGGGATCCGAGCAGTACTTC | CASAQQGSEQYF
TRBJ1-2 | NA | NA | TRBV15 | TGTGCCACTGGGGCAAGACAGAGCCGGCGGGGTACGTATGGCTACACCTTC | CATGARQSRRGTYGYTF
TRBJ1-5 | NA | TRBD1 | TRBV19 | TGTGCCAGTAGTGCCTATCCAGGGGGCGATCAGCCCCAGCATTTT | CASSAYPGGDQPQHF
TRBJ1-1 | few | NA | TRBV7-9 | TGTGCCAGCAGCCCGACAAACACTGAAGCTTTCTTT | CASSPTNTEAFF
TRBJ2-3 | NA | NA | TRBV7-3 | TGTGCCAGCAGCTTAACCCCTGTGGATACGCAGTATTTT | CASSLTPVDTQYF
TRBJ1-1 | NA | TRBD1 | TRBV5-6 | TGTGCCAGCAGCCACAGGGGAGGAGAGACTGAAGCTTTCTTT | CASSHRGGETEAFF
TRBJ2-1 | NA | TRBD2 | TRBV27 | TGTGCCAGCAGACTGGTAGCGGGGGGCCAAAATGAGCAGTTCTTC | CASRLVAGGQNEQFF